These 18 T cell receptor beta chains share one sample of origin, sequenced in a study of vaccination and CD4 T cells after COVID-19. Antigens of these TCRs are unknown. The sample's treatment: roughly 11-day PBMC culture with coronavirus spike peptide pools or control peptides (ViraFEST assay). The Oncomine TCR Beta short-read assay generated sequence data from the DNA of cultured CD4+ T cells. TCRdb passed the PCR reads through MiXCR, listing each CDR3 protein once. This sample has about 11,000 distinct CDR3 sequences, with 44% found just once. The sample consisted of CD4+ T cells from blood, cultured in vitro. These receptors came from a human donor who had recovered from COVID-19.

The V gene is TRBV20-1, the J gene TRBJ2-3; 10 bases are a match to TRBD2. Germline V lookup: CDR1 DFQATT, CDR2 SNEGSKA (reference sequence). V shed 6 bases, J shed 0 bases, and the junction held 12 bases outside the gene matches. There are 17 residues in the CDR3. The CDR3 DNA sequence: TGCAGTGCAAACAATCCGGGACTAGCGCTTAGCACAGATACGCAGTATTTT. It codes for CSANNPGLALSTDTQYF.

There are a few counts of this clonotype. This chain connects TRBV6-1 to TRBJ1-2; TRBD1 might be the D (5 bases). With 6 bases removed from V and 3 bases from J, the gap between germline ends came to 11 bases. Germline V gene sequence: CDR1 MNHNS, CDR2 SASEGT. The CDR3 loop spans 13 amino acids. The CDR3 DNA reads TGTGCCAGCAGATTGGGGCAGTACTATGGCTACACCTTC. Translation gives CASRLGQYYGYTF.

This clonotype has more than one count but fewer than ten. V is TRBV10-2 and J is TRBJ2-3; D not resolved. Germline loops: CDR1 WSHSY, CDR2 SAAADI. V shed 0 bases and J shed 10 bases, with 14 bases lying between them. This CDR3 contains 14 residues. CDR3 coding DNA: TGCGCCAGCAGTGAGTCCCTTATTGGGGAAGCGCAGTATTTT. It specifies CASSESLIGEAQYF.

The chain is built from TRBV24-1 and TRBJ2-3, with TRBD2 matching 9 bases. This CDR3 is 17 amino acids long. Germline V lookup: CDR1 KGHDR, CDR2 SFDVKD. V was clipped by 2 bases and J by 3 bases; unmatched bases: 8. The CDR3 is CATSDSRAGGRTDTQYF. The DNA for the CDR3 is TGTGCCACCAGTGATTCGAGGGCGGGGGGGCGTACAGATACGCAGTATTTT.

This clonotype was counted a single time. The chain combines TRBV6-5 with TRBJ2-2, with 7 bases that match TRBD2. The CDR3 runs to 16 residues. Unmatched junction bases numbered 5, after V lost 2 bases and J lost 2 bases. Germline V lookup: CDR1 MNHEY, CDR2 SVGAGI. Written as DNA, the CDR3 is TGTGCCAGCAGTTACCTGCCTAGCGGCAACACCGGGGAGCTGTTTTTT. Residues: CASSYLPSGNTGELFF.

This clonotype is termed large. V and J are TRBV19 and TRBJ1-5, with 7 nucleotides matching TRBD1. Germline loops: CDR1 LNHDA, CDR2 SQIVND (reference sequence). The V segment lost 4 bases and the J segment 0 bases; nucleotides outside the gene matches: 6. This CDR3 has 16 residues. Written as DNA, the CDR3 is TGTGCCAGTAGTAGAATAAACAGGGGTAGCAATCAGCCCCAGCATTTT. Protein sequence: CASSRINRGSNQPQHF.

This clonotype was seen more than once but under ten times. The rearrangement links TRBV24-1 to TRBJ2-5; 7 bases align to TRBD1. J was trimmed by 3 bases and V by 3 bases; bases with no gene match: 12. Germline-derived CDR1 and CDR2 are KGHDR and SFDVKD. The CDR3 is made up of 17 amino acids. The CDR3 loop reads CATSDPQPDRREETQYF. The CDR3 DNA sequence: TGTGCCACCAGTGATCCACAACCGGACAGGCGGGAAGAGACCCAGTACTTC.

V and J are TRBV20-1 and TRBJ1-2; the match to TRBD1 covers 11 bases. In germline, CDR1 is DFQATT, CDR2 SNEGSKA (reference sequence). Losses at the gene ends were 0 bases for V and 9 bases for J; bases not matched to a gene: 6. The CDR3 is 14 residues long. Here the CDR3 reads CSARDSGTGGSYTF. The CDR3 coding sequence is TGCAGTGCTAGAGATTCCGGGACAGGGGGTAGCTACACCTTC.

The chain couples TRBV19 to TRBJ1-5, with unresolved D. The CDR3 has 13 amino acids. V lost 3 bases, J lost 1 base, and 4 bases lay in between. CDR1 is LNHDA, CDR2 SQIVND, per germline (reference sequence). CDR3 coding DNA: TGTGCCAGTAGTATGGGAAGCAATCAGCCCCAGCATTTT. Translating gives CASSMGSNQPQHF.

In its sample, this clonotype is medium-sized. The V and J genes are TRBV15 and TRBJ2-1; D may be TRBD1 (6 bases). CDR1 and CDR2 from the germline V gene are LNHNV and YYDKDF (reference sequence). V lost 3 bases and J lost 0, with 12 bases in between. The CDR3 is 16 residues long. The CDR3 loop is CATSSGTGSSYNEQFF. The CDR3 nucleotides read TGTGCCACCAGCAGCGGAACAGGGAGCTCCTACAATGAGCAGTTCTTC. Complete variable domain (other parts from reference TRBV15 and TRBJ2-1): DAMVIQNPRYQVTQFGKPVTLSCSQTLNHNVMYWYQQKSSQAPKLLFHYYDKDFNNEADTPDNFQSRRPNTSFCFLDIRSPGLGDTAMYLCATSSGTGSSYNEQFFGPGTRLTVL.

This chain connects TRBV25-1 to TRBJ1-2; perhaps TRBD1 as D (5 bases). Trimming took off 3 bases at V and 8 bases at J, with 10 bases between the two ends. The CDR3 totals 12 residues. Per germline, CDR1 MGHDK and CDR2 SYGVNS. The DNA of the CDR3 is TGTGCCAGCAGTGAGGGACTTGGGGGCTACACCTTC. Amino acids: CASSEGLGGYTF.

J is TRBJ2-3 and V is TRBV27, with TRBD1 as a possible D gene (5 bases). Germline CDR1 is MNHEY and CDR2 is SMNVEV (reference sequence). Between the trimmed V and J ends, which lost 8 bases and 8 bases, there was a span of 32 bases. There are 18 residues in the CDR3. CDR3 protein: CASRVGLGARRLVGTQYF. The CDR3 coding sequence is TGTGCCAGCCGAGTGGGTCTAGGGGCGCGCCGCCTCGTAGGTACGCAGTATTTT.

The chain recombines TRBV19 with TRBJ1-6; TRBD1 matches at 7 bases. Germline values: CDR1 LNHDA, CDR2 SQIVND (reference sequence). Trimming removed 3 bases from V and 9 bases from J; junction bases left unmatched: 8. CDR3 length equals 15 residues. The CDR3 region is CASSMGGTVSSPLHF. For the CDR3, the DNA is TGTGCCAGTAGTATGGGAGGGACAGTAAGTTCACCCCTCCACTTT.

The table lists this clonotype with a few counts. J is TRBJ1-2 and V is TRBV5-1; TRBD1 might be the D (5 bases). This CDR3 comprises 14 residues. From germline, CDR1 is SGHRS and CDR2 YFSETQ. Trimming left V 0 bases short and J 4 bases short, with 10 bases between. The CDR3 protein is CASSLAGDAYGYTF. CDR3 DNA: TGCGCCAGCAGCTTGGCGGGGGACGCCTATGGCTACACCTTC.

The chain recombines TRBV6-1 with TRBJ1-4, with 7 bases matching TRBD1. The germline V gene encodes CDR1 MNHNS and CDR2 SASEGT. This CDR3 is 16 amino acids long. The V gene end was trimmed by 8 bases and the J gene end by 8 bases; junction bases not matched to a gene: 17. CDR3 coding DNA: TGTGCCAGCGCGACAGGGAATGGAATATCACGGGAAAAACTGTTTTTT. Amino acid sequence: CASATGNGISREKLFF.

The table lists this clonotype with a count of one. Written as DNA, the CDR3 is TGTGCCAGCAGCCCCAATCGTGGCTTCACTGAAGCTTTCTTT. Protein sequence: CASSPNRGFTEAFF. V is TRBV9 and J is TRBJ1-1; D is uncertain. V gave up 4 bases and J gave up 4 bases, with 14 bases separating them. Germline CDR1 SGDLS, CDR2 YYNGEE. This CDR3 is built from 14 residues.

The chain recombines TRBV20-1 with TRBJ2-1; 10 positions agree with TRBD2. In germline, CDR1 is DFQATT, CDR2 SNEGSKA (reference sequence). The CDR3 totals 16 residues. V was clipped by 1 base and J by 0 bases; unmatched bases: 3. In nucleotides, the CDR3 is TGCAGTGCTAGAGGGGCTAGCGGGGGCTCCTACAATGAGCAGTTCTTC. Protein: CSARGASGGSYNEQFF.

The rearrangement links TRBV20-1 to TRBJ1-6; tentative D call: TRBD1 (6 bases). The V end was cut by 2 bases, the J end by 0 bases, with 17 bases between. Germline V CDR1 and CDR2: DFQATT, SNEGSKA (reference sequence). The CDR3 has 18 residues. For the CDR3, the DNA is TGCAGTGCTAGAAGCGGGGGCTACACTTTCTCCTATAATTCACCCCTCCACTTT. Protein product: CSARSGGYTFSYNSPLHF.